In this sample, the clone carrying this TCR beta chain turned up a few times. Its target is not known. Together with a sample-barcoded 5' primer, a J-beta primer mix was included in a second PCR lasting about 6 to 12 cycles. TCRdb analysed the 5' RACE reads with MiXCR anew, one entry per CDR3 protein. The sample lists roughly 800,000 distinct CDR3 sequences; 20% to 30% were seen once. These data belong to a study of blood T cells in healthy people across ages. Study in general: Per two T cells, about one barcoded beta molecule was captured through template switching. Points from the study as a whole: Naive CD4+ cells and diversity were both higher in long-lived donors than in aged donors.

The CDR3 has 13 residues. J lost 0 bases, V lost 4 bases, and 1 base had no gene match. Germline loops: CDR1 DFQATT, CDR2 SNEGSKA (reference sequence). This same sample was also part of a study on T cells of mothers and their children. That study adds: Input to cDNA synthesis comprised all extracted RNA, at a ratio of about 1.5 ug per 15 ul. For each mother, over 8 million TCR beta CDR3 reads were obtained, and for each child, a few million.

This clonotype was sampled from a boy younger than 18 in good health. Sequenced material: blood. The V and J genes are TRBV20-1 and TRBJ2-5; 8 positions agree with TRBD1. CDR3 protein: CSAMDRDQETQYF. The CDR3, as DNA: TGCAGTGCTATGGACAGGGACCAAGAGACCCAGTACTTC.